This note documents a single TCR beta chain sequence. The data were taken from a study of regulatory T cells in long-lasting Graves disease. According to the study, TCR beta libraries were built with iRepertoire HTBI primers and CDR3-region Arm-PCR. TCRdb used MiXCR to reprocess the multiplex PCR reads, holding one entry per CDR3 protein. This table holds 400,000 to 500,000 distinct CDR3 sequences, roughly 15% found once. J was trimmed by 1 base and V by 4 bases; bases with no gene match: 7. This CDR3 spans 15 amino acids. Germline V CDR1 and CDR2: SNHLY, FYNNEI. Time point noted: newly diagnosed GD, antithyroid drugs for less than 3 months. PBMC-extracted RNA yielded the TCR library. This same sample was also part of a study on T cells in Graves' hyperthyroidism and ophthalmopathy.

The genes are TRBV2 and TRBJ2-7; 7 positions match TRBD2. This TCR was sampled from a young woman with Graves disease. Sequenced material: peripheral blood mononuclear cells (PBMCs), taken at new diagnosis, from a patient treated with antithyroid drugs. The CDR3 DNA sequence: TGTGCCAGCAGTGGCCTGCGGGGGACGTCCTACGAGCAGTACTTC. Its protein product is CASSGLRGTSYEQYF.